This passage covers 18 T cell receptor beta chains from one sample sequenced in a study of regulatory T cells in long-lasting Graves disease. Arm-PCR of CDR3 regions with iRepertoire HTBI primers generated TCR beta libraries. TCRdb reprocessed the multiplex PCR reads with MiXCR, giving one entry per CDR3 protein. The sample lists fewer than 550,000 distinct CDR3 sequences, around a fifth occurring once. Time point of the sample: persistent/refractory GD, antithyroid drugs over 5 years with positive TRAb. The TCR library was made from RNA that had been extracted from PBMCs in TRIzol. This specimen was peripheral blood mononuclear cells (PBMCs), taken when the disease was refractory, from a patient treated with antithyroid drugs. These receptors all stem from a female donor with Graves disease.

J is TRBJ2-2 and V is TRBV19; D not certain. The germline V gene encodes CDR1 LNHDA and CDR2 SQIVND (reference sequence). The V end lost 6 bases, the J end lost 4 bases, and 12 bases lay between the germline ends. The CDR3 spans 14 residues. This CDR3 reads CASRGLSFTGELFF. CDR3 nucleotides: TGTGCCAGTAGGGGGTTGTCCTTCACCGGGGAGCTGTTTTTT.

This chain links TRBV11-2 with TRBJ1-6; 8 bases fit TRBD1. V shed 5 bases, J shed 12 bases, and the junction held 6 bases outside the gene matches. This CDR3 comprises 13 residues. CDR1 is SGHAT, CDR2 FQNNGV, per germline. This CDR3 is CASSRTGKEPLHF. CDR3 coding DNA: TGTGCCAGCAGCCGGACAGGGAAGGAACCCCTCCACTTT.

This clonotype has a count of ten or more. The chain is built from TRBV7-9 and TRBJ2-7; TRBD2 matches 7 bases. The CDR3 runs 14 residues. V lost 6 bases and J lost 0; bases outside the gene matches: 5. Germline loops: CDR1 SEHNR, CDR2 FQNEAQ (reference sequence). The CDR3 coding sequence is TGTGCCAGCAGTTACGGGGGGTTCTCCTACGAGCAGTACTTC. This encodes CASSYGGFSYEQYF.

This clonotype occurred a few times. The V call is TRBV28, the J call TRBJ2-3, with 7 bases that match TRBD2. This CDR3 has 13 residues. J lost 4 bases, V lost 2 bases, and 0 bases had no gene match. The germline gives CDR1 MDHEN, CDR2 SYDVKM. CDR3 coding DNA: TGTGCCAGCAGTTTAGGGAGGGCAGATACGCAGTATTTT. Its translation: CASSLGRADTQYF.

This clonotype was picked up a small number of times. The gene calls are TRBV20-1 and TRBJ2-2, with D possibly being TRBD1 (7 bases). Trimming shortened V by 8 bases and J by 0 bases, and 13 bases separated the two germline ends. This CDR3 is 14 amino acids long. Germline V lookup: CDR1 DFQATT, CDR2 SNEGSKA (reference sequence). CDR3 in amino acids: CSTAGQTNTGELFF. CDR3 DNA sequence: TGCAGTACTGCGGGACAGACGAACACCGGGGAGCTGTTTTTT.

J is TRBJ1-2 and V is TRBV20-1, with 7 bases matching TRBD1. Trimming at V came to 6 bases and at J to 6 bases, leaving 7 bases not matched to a gene. Germline CDR1 is DFQATT and CDR2 is SNEGSKA (reference sequence). This CDR3 contains 12 residues. The CDR3 region is CSALRQGDGYTF. The DNA of the CDR3 is TGCAGTGCCCTCCGACAGGGTGATGGCTACACCTTC.

Ten or more counts support this clonotype. The V call is TRBV5-1, the J call TRBJ1-6; tentative D call: TRBD1 (6 bases). This CDR3 has 16 amino acids. CDR1 SGHRS and CDR2 YFSETQ come from the germline V gene. With 0 bases removed from V and 5 bases from J, the gap between germline ends came to 12 bases. DNA of the CDR3: TGCGCCAGCAGCTTGGAGGGGGTAGCAGATAATTCACCCCTCCACTTT. It translates to CASSLEGVADNSPLHF. Looking up the rest from reference TRBV5-1 and TRBJ1-6 gives the full variable domain: KAGVTQTPRYLIKTRGQQVTLSCSPISGHRSVSWYQQTPGQGLQFLFEYFSETQRNKGNFPGRFSGRQFSNSRSEMNVSTLELGDSALYLCASSLEGVADNSPLHFGNGTRLTVT.

In its sample, this clonotype was seen a few times. The rearrangement uses TRBV6-1 and TRBJ1-2, with a weak D call TRBD1 (5 bases). The CDR3 spans 13 residues. Trimming stripped 8 bases from V and 2 bases from J, with 12 bases between. Germline V lookup: CDR1 MNHNS, CDR2 SASEGT. Here the CDR3 DNA reads TGTGCCAGCGGGACCTTTTCAAACTATGGCTACACCTTC. Translation gives CASGTFSNYGYTF.

This clonotype turned up a few times. This chain uses TRBV7-2 with TRBJ1-3, with 7 positions matching TRBD1. The CDR3 consists of 15 residues. V trimming: 5 bases; J trimming: 4 bases; junction bases outside the gene matches: 8. In germline, CDR1 is SGHTA, CDR2 FQGNSA. The CDR3 coding sequence is TGTGCCAGCAGCCACGACAGGGCGACCGGAAACACCATATATTTT. This gives the protein CASSHDRATGNTIYF.

The V call is TRBV29-1, the J call TRBJ2-6; D call uncertain. Germline-derived CDR1 and CDR2 are SQVTM and ANQGSEA. This CDR3 contains 15 residues. Trimming removed 4 bases from V and 2 bases from J, with 12 bases in between. The CDR3 sequence is CSVVSGDAGANVLTF. For the CDR3, the DNA is TGCAGCGTTGTGTCAGGTGATGCTGGGGCCAACGTCCTGACTTTC.

This clonotype came up a few times. This chain joins TRBV5-1 and TRBJ2-2; 8 nucleotides agree with TRBD2. Germline assignment: CDR1 SGHRS and CDR2 YFSETQ. Trimming at V came to 4 bases and at J to 4 bases, leaving 15 bases not matched to a gene. The CDR3 loop spans 18 amino acids. CDR3 sequence: CASSQGTRLIVGTGELFF. Here the CDR3 DNA reads TGCGCCAGCAGCCAAGGGACTAGACTCATAGTTGGCACCGGGGAGCTGTTTTTT.

Only a few counts were recorded for this clonotype. The rearrangement uses TRBV29-1 and TRBJ1-5; D is unclear. Trimming cost V 4 bases and J 6 bases, with 16 bases left between them. This CDR3 is 14 amino acids long. Per germline, CDR1 SQVTM and CDR2 ANQGSEA. The CDR3 reads CSVGSGRDTQPQHF. CDR3 nucleotides: TGCAGCGTTGGGTCCGGGAGGGATACTCAGCCCCAGCATTTT.

The sample holds a few counts of this clonotype. This chain connects TRBV19 to TRBJ2-7; 9 bases map to TRBD2. Looked up from germline, CDR1 is LNHDA and CDR2 is SQIVND (reference sequence). The CDR3 spans 14 residues. V lost 6 bases to trimming and J lost 6 bases; unmatched junction nucleotides: 9. As DNA, the CDR3 is TGTGCCAGTAGCGCCGGGACTAGCTTCCGCGAGCAGTACTTC. Translation gives CASSAGTSFREQYF.

The V call is TRBV27, the J call TRBJ2-2; 7 bases match TRBD2. CDR1 and CDR2 from the germline V gene are MNHEY and SMNVEV (reference sequence). The CDR3 sequence is 14 residues long. V gave up 6 bases and J gave up 5 bases; unmatched junction bases: 6. CDR3: CASRMGGVTGELFF. As DNA, the CDR3 is TGTGCCAGCAGGATGGGGGGGGTGACCGGGGAGCTGTTTTTT.

The sample holds many counts of this clonotype. The gene calls are TRBV12-3 or TRBV12-4 and TRBJ1-6, with D possibly being TRBD1 (6 bases). Trimming removed 3 bases from V and 7 bases from J, with 10 bases in between. CDR3 length: 14 residues. The CDR3 here is CASSFSGDNSPLHF. For the CDR3, the DNA is TGTGCCAGCAGTTTCTCAGGGGACAATTCACCCCTCCACTTT.

The CDR3 coding sequence is TGCGCCAGCAGCGAGACACTTGCGAACACCGGGGAGCTGTTTTTT. This codes for CASSETLANTGELFF. The chain couples TRBV5-1 to TRBJ2-2, with D unresolved. Germline V gene lookup returns CDR1 SGHRS and CDR2 YFSETQ. The CDR3 has 15 residues. The germline V and J ends were trimmed by 4 bases and 0 bases, with 10 bases remaining between them.

The V and J genes are TRBV27 and TRBJ2-1, with TRBD2 as a possible D gene (5 bases). Trimming stripped 4 bases from V and 0 bases from J, with 16 bases between. Germline values: CDR1 MNHEY, CDR2 SMNVEV (reference sequence). The CDR3 extends over 17 amino acids. CDR3 region: CASSYLSGPRSYNEQFF. The CDR3 nucleotides read TGTGCCAGCAGTTATTTGAGCGGTCCTCGCTCCTACAATGAGCAGTTCTTC.

The gene calls are TRBV3-1 and TRBJ1-4, with 7 nucleotides matching TRBD1. The CDR3 covers 19 residues. Germline V gene data show CDR1 as LGHDT and CDR2 as YNNKEL (reference sequence). Germline trimming cut 1 base from V and 7 bases from J; bases unmatched to any gene: 18. The CDR3 DNA reads as TGTGCCAGCAGCCAAGTATATCGCCAAGTACAACAGGGGAGTGAAAAACTGTTTTTT. It encodes CASSQVYRQVQQGSEKLFF.